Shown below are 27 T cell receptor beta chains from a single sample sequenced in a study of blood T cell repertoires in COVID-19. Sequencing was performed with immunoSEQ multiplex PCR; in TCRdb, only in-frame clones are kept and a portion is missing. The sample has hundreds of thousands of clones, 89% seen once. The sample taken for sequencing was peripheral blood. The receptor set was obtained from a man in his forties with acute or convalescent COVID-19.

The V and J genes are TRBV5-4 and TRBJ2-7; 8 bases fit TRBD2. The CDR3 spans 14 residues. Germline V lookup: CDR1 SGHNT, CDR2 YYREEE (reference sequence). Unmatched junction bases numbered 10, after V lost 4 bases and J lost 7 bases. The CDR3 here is CASSNSGILREQYF. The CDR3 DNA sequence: TGTGCCAGCAGCAATAGCGGGATTTTAAGGGAGCAGTACTTC.

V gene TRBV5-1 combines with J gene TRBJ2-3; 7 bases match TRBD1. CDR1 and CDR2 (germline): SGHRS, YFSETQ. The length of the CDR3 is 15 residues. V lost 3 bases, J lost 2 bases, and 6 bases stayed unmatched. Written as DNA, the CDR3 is TGCGCCAGCAGCTCACAGGGGTCCATCACAGATACGCAGTATTTT. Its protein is CASSSQGSITDTQYF. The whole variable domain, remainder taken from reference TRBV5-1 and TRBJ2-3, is KAGVTQTPRYLIKTRGQQVTLSCSPISGHRSVSWYQQTPGQGLQFLFEYFSETQRNKGNFPGRFSGRQFSNSRSEMNVSTLELGDSALYLCASSSQGSITDTQYFGPGTRLTVL.

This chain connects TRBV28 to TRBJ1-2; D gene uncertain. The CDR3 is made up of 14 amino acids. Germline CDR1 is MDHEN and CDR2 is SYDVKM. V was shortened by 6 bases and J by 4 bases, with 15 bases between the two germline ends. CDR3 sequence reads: CASSQPARFYGYTF. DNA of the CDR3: TGTGCCAGCAGCCAACCCGCGAGGTTCTATGGCTACACCTTC.

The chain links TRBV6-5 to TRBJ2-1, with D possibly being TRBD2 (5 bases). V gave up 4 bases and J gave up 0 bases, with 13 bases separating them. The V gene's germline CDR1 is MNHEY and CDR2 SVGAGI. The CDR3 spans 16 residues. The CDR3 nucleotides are TGTGCCAGCAGTTGGGTCGAAGGGAGCTCCTACAATGAGCAGTTCTTC. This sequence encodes CASSWVEGSSYNEQFF.

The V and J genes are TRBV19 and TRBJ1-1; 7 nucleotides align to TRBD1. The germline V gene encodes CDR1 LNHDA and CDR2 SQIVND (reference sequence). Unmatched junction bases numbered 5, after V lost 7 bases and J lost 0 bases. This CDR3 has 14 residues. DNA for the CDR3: TGTGCCAGTATCATACAGGGGTTGAACACTGAAGCTTTCTTT. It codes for CASIIQGLNTEAFF. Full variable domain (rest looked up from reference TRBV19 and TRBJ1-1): DGGITQSPKYLFRKEGQNVTLSCEQNLNHDAMYWYRQDPGQGLRLIYYSQIVNDFQKGDIAEGYSVSREKKESFPLTVTSAQKNPTAFYLCASIIQGLNTEAFFGQGTRLTVV.

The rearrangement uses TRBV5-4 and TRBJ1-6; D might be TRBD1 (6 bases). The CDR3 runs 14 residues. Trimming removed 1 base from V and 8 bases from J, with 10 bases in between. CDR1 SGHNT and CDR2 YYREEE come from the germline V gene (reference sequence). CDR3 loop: CASSLSQGYSPLHF. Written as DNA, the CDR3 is TGTGCCAGCAGCTTGTCACAGGGATATTCACCCCTCCACTTT.

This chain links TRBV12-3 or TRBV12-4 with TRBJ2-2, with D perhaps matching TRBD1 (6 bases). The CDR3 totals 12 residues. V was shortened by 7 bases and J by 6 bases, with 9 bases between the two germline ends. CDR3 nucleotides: TGTGCCAGCATACAGGGCGCCGGGGAGCTGTTTTTT. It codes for CASIQGAGELFF.

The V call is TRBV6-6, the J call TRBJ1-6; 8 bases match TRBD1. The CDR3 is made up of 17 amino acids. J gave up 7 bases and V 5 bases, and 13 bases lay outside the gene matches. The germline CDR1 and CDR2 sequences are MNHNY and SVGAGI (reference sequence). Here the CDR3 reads CASSRTRTGQGNSPLHF. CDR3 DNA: TGTGCCAGCAGTCGAACCCGGACAGGGCAGGGGAATTCACCCCTCCACTTT.

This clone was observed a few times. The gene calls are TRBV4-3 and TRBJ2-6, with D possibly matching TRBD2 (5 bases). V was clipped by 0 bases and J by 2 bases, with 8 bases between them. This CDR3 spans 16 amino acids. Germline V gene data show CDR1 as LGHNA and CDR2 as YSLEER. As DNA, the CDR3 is TGCGCCAGCAGCCAAGATGGAGGAACTGGGGCCAACGTCCTGACTTTC. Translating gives CASSQDGGTGANVLTF.

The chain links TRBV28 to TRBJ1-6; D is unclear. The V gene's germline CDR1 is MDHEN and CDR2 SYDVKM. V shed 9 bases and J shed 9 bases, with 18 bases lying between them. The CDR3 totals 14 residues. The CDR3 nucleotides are TGTGCCAGTCGGAGCTACATTTCGGGTTCACCCCTCCACTTT. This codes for CASRSYISGSPLHF.

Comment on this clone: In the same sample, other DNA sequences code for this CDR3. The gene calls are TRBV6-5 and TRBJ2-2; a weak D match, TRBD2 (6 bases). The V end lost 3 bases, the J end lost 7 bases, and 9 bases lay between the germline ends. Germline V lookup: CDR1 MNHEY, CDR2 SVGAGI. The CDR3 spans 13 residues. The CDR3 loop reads CASSYSGVGELFF. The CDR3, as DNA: TGTGCCAGCAGTTATTCGGGGGTCGGGGAGCTGTTTTTT.

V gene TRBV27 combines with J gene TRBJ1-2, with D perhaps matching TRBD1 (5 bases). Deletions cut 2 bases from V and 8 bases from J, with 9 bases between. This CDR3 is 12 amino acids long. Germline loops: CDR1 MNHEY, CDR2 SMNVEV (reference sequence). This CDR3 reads CASSLSGDGYTF. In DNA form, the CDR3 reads TGTGCCAGCAGTTTAAGCGGGGACGGCTACACCTTC.

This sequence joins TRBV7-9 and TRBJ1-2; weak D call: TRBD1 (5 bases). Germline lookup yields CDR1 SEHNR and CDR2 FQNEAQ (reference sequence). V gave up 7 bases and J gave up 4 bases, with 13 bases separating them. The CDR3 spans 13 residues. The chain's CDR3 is CASTSGTPYGYTF. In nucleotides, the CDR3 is TGTGCCAGCACCTCCGGGACTCCCTATGGCTACACCTTC.

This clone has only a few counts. DNA of the CDR3: TGTGCCAGCAGTTACAGCGACAGGGGAGGGTCACCCCTCCACTTT. Its protein is CASSYSDRGGSPLHF. The gene calls are TRBV6-6 and TRBJ1-6; 8 bases are a match to TRBD1. The germline CDR1 and CDR2 sequences are MNHNY and SVGAGI (reference sequence). CDR3 length: 15 residues. The J segment lost 10 bases and the V segment lost 2 bases, leaving 7 bases of the junction unmatched.

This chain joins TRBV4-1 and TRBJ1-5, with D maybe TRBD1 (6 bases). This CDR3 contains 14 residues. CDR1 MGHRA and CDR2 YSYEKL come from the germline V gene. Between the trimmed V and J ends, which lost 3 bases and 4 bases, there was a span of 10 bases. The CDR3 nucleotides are TGCGCCAGCAGCCATCCCGACAGGAATCAGCCCCAGCATTTT. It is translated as CASSHPDRNQPQHF.

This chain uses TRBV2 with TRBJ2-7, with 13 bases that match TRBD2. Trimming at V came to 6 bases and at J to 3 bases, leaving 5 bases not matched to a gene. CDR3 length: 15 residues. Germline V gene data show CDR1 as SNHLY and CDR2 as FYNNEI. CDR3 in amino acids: CASRYRLAGGYEQYF. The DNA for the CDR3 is TGTGCCAGCAGGTATCGACTAGCGGGAGGCTACGAGCAGTACTTC. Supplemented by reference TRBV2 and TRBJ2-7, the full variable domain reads EPEVTQTPSHQVTQMGQEVILRCVPISNHLYFYWYRQILGQKVEFLVSFYNNEISEKSEIFDDQFSVERPDGSNFTLKIRSTKLEDSAMYFCASRYRLAGGYEQYFGPGTRLTVT.

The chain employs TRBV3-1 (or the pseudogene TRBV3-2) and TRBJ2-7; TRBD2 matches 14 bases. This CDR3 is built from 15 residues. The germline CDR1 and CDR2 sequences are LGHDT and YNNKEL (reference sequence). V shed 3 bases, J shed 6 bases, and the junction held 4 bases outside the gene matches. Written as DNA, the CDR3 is TGTGCCAGCAGCCAGGGACTAGCGGGGGCGGGCGAGCAGTACTTC. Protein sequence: CASSQGLAGAGEQYF.

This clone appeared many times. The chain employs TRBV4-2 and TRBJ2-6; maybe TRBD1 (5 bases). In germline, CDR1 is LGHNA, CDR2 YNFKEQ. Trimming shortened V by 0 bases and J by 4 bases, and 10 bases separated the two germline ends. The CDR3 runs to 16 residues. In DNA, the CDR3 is TGTGCCAGCAGCCAAGATGGGGCGACAGGGGCCAACGTCCTGACTTTC. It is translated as CASSQDGATGANVLTF.

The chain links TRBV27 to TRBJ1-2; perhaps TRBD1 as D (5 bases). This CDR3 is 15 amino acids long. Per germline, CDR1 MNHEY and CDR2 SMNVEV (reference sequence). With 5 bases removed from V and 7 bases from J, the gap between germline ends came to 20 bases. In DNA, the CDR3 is TGTGCCAGCAGTCCTCGGGGGGACGGGTTCGGTGGCTACACCTTC. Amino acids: CASSPRGDGFGGYTF.

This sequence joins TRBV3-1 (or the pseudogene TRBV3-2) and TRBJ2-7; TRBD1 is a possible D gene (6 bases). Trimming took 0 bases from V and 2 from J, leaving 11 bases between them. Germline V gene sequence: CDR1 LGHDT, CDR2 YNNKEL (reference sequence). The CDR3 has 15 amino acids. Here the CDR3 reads CASSQEFRGPYEQYF. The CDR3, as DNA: TGTGCCAGCAGCCAAGAATTCAGGGGCCCCTACGAGCAGTACTTC.

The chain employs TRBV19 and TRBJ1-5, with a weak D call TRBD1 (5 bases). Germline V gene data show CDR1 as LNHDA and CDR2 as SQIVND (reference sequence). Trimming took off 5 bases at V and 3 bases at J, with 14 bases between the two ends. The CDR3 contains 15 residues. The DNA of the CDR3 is TGTGCCAGTAGTGGGGGGGGTAGGATCAATCAGCCCCAGCATTTT. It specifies CASSGGGRINQPQHF.

Written as DNA, the CDR3 is TGTGCCAGCAGCCAAGATCTCGGACAGGGGGGTTACAATGAGCAGTTCTTC. The encoded protein is CASSQDLGQGGYNEQFF. This rearrangement joins TRBV4-2 to TRBJ2-1; TRBD1 matches 10 bases. CDR1 LGHNA and CDR2 YNFKEQ come from the germline V gene. J lost 4 bases, V lost 0 bases, and 6 bases had no gene match. This CDR3 has 17 residues.

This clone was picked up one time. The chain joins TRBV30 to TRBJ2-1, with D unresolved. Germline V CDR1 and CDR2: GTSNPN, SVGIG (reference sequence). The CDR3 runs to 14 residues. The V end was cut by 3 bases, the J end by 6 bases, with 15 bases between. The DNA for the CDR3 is TGTGCCTGGAGCGCGACACCGAGTACCAATGAGCAGTTCTTC. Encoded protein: CAWSATPSTNEQFF.

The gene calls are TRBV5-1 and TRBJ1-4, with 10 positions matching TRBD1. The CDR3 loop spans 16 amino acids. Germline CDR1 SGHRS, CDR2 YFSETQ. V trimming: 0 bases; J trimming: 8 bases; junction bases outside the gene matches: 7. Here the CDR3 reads CASSLVKGTGVEKLFF. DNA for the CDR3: TGCGCCAGCAGCTTGGTAAAAGGGACAGGGGTGGAAAAACTGTTTTTT.

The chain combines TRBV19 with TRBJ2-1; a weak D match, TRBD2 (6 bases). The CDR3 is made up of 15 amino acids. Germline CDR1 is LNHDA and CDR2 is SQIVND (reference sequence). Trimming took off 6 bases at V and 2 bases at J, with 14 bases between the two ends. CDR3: CASSLSGVPYNEQFF. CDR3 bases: TGTGCCAGTAGCCTTAGCGGCGTCCCCTACAATGAGCAGTTCTTC.

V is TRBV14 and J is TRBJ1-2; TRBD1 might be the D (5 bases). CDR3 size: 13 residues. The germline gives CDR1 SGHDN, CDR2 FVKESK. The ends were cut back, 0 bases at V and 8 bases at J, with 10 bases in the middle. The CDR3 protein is CASSQEWAGGYTF. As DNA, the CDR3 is TGTGCCAGCAGCCAAGAATGGGCAGGGGGCTACACCTTC. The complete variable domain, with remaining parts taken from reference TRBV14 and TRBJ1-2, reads EAGVTQFPSHSVIEKGQTVTLRCDPISGHDNLYWYRRVMGKEIKFLLHFVKESKQDESGMPNNRFLAERTGGTYSTLKVQPAELEDSGVYFCASSQEWAGGYTFGSGTRLTVV.

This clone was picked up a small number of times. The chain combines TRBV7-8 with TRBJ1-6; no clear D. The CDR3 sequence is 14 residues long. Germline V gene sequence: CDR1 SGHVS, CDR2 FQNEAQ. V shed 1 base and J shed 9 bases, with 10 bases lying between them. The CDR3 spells CASSLGEWSSPLHF. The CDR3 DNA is TGTGCCAGCAGCTTAGGAGAGTGGAGTTCACCCCTCCACTTT.